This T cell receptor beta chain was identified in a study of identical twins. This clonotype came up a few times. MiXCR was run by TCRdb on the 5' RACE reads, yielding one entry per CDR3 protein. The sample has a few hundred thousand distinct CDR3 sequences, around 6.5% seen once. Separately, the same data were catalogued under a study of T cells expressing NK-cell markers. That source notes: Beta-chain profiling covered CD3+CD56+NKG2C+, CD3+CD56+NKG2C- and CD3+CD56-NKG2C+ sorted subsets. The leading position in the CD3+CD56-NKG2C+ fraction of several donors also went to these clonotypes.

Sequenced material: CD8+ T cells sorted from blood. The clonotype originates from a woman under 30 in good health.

CDR3 in DNA: TGTGCCAGCAGTGAATTATCGAGTGCGAGCACCGGGGAGCTGTTTTTT. Its protein product is CASSELSSASTGELFF. V and J are TRBV25-1 and TRBJ2-2; D is uncertain. V was shortened by 1 base and J by 4 bases, with 13 bases between the two germline ends. The CDR3 has 16 residues. The V gene's germline CDR1 is MGHDK and CDR2 SYGVNS.